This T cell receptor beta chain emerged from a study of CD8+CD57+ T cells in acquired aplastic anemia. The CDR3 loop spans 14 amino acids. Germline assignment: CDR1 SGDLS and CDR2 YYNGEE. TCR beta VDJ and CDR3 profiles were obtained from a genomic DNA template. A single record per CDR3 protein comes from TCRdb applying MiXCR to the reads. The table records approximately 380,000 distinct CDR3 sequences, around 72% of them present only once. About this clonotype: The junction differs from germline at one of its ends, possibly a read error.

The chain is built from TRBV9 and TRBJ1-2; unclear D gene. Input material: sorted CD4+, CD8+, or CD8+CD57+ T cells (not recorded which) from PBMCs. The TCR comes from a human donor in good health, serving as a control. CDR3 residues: CASSSHGQLNYEPF. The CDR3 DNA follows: TGTGCCAGCAGCTCCCACGGGCAACTGAACTACGAGCCCTTC.